This passage covers 31 T cell receptor beta chains from one sample sequenced in a study of beta chain features in type 1 diabetes. Since all of the isolated RNA was reverse transcribed, expressed TCRB transcripts were what got sequenced. Assay used: immunoSEQ multiplex PCR; TCRdb lists only in-frame clones, some missing. Among about 360,000 clones, around 13% were seen once, and the ten largest hold 0.017%. Material: naive CD4+ T cells from blood. These receptors were obtained from a man between 18 and 35 years old in good health.

This clone was seen more than once but under ten times. This chain links TRBV28 with TRBJ2-7; 9 bases map to TRBD1. The V and J ends lost 3 bases and 3 bases, in that order; junction bases with no gene match: 6. Looked up from germline, CDR1 is MDHEN and CDR2 is SYDVKM. There are 15 residues in the CDR3. The CDR3 DNA reads TGTGCCAGCAGTTTCGGGGGACAGGGCCTCTACGAGCAGTACTTC. As protein: CASSFGGQGLYEQYF.

The chain is built from TRBV30 and TRBJ2-7, with 10 bases aligning to TRBD2. Germline assignment: CDR1 GTSNPN and CDR2 SVGIG (reference sequence). The junction had 6 bases not matched to a gene; V was cut back by 1 base and J by 6 bases. This CDR3 has 14 amino acids. CDR3 sequence: CAWSAGTSVIEQYF. The CDR3 coding sequence is TGTGCCTGGAGTGCCGGGACTAGCGTTATCGAGCAGTACTTC.

The chain couples TRBV19 to TRBJ1-3, with TRBD1 as a possible D gene (5 bases). Trimming took off 6 bases at V and 10 bases at J, with 10 bases between the two ends. The CDR3 has 11 residues. The germline V gene encodes CDR1 LNHDA and CDR2 SQIVND (reference sequence). DNA for the CDR3: TGTGCCAGTAGGACAGCTTGGACCATATATTTT. This sequence encodes CASRTAWTIYF.

This clone was found a few times. The chain links TRBV13 to TRBJ2-3; TRBD2 matches at 9 bases. Trimming removed 5 bases from V and 5 bases from J; junction bases left unmatched: 11. The CDR3 runs to 16 residues. CDR1 and CDR2 from the germline V gene are PRHDT and FYEKMQ (reference sequence). CDR3 protein: CASSHTRRGGGDTQYF. CDR3 DNA sequence: TGTGCCAGCAGCCATACCCGGCGGGGGGGCGGAGATACGCAGTATTTT.

In this sample, this clone turned up a few times. The J gene is TRBJ1-1, the V gene TRBV7-2; 7 bases are a match to TRBD1. Germline CDR1 is SGHTA and CDR2 is FQGNSA. Trimming removed 0 bases from V and 10 bases from J; junction bases left unmatched: 14. The CDR3 has 16 amino acids. This CDR3 is CASSLAAMGQQVGAFF. In nucleotides, the CDR3 is TGTGCCAGCAGCTTAGCGGCTATGGGACAGCAAGTAGGAGCTTTCTTT.

The chain joins TRBV5-1 to TRBJ2-1, with D possibly TRBD2 on 5 matching bases. Germline CDR1 reads SGHRS; CDR2 reads YFSETQ. Deletions cut 0 bases from V and 0 bases from J, with 13 bases between. This CDR3 region has 17 residues. In nucleotides, the CDR3 is TGCGCCAGCAGCTTGGTCATCACGGGGAGCTCCTACAATGAGCAGTTCTTC. Translation gives CASSLVITGSSYNEQFF.

There are a few counts of this clone. The gene calls are TRBV7-2 and TRBJ1-6; D might be TRBD1 (6 bases). Per the germline V gene, CDR1 is SGHTA and CDR2 is FQGNSA. The CDR3 is made up of 16 amino acids. V was clipped by 1 base and J by 4 bases, with 11 bases between them. CDR3 DNA sequence: TGTGCCAGCAGCTTAGATGGGGGCCCGTATAATTCACCCCTCCACTTT. Its protein product is CASSLDGGPYNSPLHF.

This clone came up a few times. The CDR3 DNA reads as TGTGCCAGCAGCTTCCAGGGCTTAGGGACTGAAGCTTTCTTT. The encoded protein is CASSFQGLGTEAFF. The rearrangement joins TRBV9 to TRBJ1-1; perhaps TRBD1 as D (5 bases). CDR3 size: 14 residues. The germline V gene has CDR1 SGDLS and CDR2 YYNGEE. Trimming pared 4 bases from V and 5 bases from J, leaving 15 bases between.

As to this clone: Distinct nucleotide sequences in the sample also encode this CDR3. This rearrangement joins TRBV5-1 to TRBJ2-3, with a weak D call TRBD2 (5 bases). The CDR3 has 12 residues. From germline, CDR1 is SGHRS and CDR2 YFSETQ. V lost 0 bases, J lost 6 bases, and 5 bases lay in between. The CDR3 spells CASSLGGDTQYF. The CDR3 DNA follows: TGCGCCAGCAGCTTGGGCGGGGATACGCAGTATTTT.

There are a few counts of this clone. The chain links TRBV19 to TRBJ2-3; D call uncertain. Germline assignment: CDR1 LNHDA and CDR2 SQIVND (reference sequence). The CDR3 is 12 amino acids. Between the trimmed V and J ends, which lost 5 bases and 6 bases, there was a span of 9 bases. CDR3 sequence (DNA): TGTGCCAGTAGTGTTTTAGAGGATACGCAGTATTTT. Its protein is CASSVLEDTQYF.

The CDR3 DNA reads as TGCAGCCTAAGAGCGACAGGGGCATTACAGCAGCCCCAGCATTTT. Its translation: CSLRATGALQQPQHF. The gene calls are TRBV29-1 and TRBJ1-5; 8 bases are shared with TRBD1. CDR1 and CDR2 (germline): SQVTM, ANQGSEA. The CDR3 sequence is 15 residues long. V was clipped by 8 bases and J by 7 bases; unmatched bases: 16.

This clone has just a few counts. The chain couples TRBV29-1 to TRBJ1-2; tentative D call: TRBD1 (6 bases). Looked up from germline, CDR1 is SQVTM and CDR2 is ANQGSEA. The CDR3 consists of 13 residues. The V end lost 6 bases, the J end lost 8 bases, and 19 bases lay between the germline ends. The CDR3 nucleotides read TGCAGCGTACAGGGATTTGTCGGGGAGGGCTACACCTTC. It translates to CSVQGFVGEGYTF.

This clone was seen a few times. Other DNA variants within this sample encode the same CDR3. The chain employs TRBV28 and TRBJ2-7, with unresolved D. This CDR3 comprises 11 residues. The V gene lost 4 bases and the J gene lost 4 bases, with 5 bases spanning the gap. CDR1 and CDR2 from the germline V gene are MDHEN and SYDVKM. This CDR3 is CASSSRYEQYF. The CDR3 DNA is TGTGCCAGCAGTTCCCGGTACGAGCAGTACTTC.

This chain connects TRBV9 to TRBJ2-5; weak D call: TRBD2 (5 bases). V lost 0 bases, J lost 5 bases, and 14 bases lay in between. Germline V gives CDR1 SGDLS, CDR2 YYNGEE. This CDR3 has 15 residues. CDR3 nucleotides: TGTGCCAGCAGCGTAGCCCCTAGAGAGGGCGAGACCCAGTACTTC. Protein product: CASSVAPREGETQYF.

This clone was found a few times. This chain joins TRBV5-1 and TRBJ1-1, with a weak D call TRBD1 (6 bases). The V gene's germline CDR1 is SGHRS and CDR2 YFSETQ. V was pared by 0 bases and J by 3 bases, with 15 bases between. The CDR3 runs 16 residues. This chain's CDR3 is CASSLAPGTSYTEAFF. In nucleotides, the CDR3 is TGCGCCAGCAGCTTGGCCCCGGGGACAAGCTACACTGAAGCTTTCTTT.

The chain combines TRBV5-4 with TRBJ2-2; D may be TRBD1 (5 bases). Germline CDR1 and CDR2: SGHNT and YYREEE (reference sequence). The length of the CDR3 is 15 residues. V was shortened by 0 bases and J by 8 bases, with 14 bases between the two germline ends. The DNA for the CDR3 is TGTGCCAGCAGCTTGGGACAGAGAAATGAGGGGGAGCTGTTTTTT. Protein product: CASSLGQRNEGELFF.

Only a few counts were recorded for this clone. This sequence joins TRBV5-1 and TRBJ2-3; perhaps TRBD1 as D (6 bases). The germline gives CDR1 SGHRS, CDR2 YFSETQ. CDR3 length: 14 residues. V lost 4 bases, J lost 4 bases, and 13 bases lay in between. CDR3 residues: CASSLTGFADTQYF. The DNA of the CDR3 is TGCGCCAGCAGCCTTACAGGGTTCGCAGATACGCAGTATTTT.

The CDR3 DNA is TGCGCCAGCAGCCGGGATTTGAATTGGAGCACAGATACGCAGTATTTT. Its protein product is CASSRDLNWSTDTQYF. The chain has TRBV5-1 and TRBJ2-3; D perhaps matches TRBD2 (5 bases). Germline lookup yields CDR1 SGHRS and CDR2 YFSETQ. The V and J ends lost 4 bases and 0 bases respectively, with 15 bases between them. The length of the CDR3 is 16 residues.

The V gene is TRBV4-1, the J gene TRBJ2-7; possible D gene TRBD2, 5 bases. Trimming pared 4 bases from V and 1 base from J, leaving 8 bases between. Germline V gene sequence: CDR1 MGHRA, CDR2 YSYEKL. CDR3 length: 13 amino acids. CDR3 sequence reads: CASSLSESYEQYF. The CDR3 nucleotides read TGCGCCAGCAGCCTTAGCGAATCCTACGAGCAGTACTTC.

The chain is built from TRBV5-4 and TRBJ2-7, with D maybe TRBD2 (6 bases). Germline CDR1 SGHNT, CDR2 YYREEE (reference sequence). The CDR3 has 15 amino acids. Trimming removed 4 bases from V and 2 bases from J, with 16 bases in between. In nucleotides, the CDR3 is TGTGCCAGCAGCCCCGACGCGGCGGGGACCTACGAGCAGTACTTC. It yields the protein CASSPDAAGTYEQYF.

There are a few counts of this clone. The chain carries TRBV7-6 and TRBJ1-2, with D possibly matching TRBD1 (5 bases). This CDR3 has 14 amino acids. Germline values: CDR1 SGHVS, CDR2 FNYEAQ. Trimming stripped 1 base from V and 4 bases from J, with 10 bases between. DNA for the CDR3: TGTGCCAGCAGCTTAGGGGGCCAGGGCTATGGCTACACCTTC. It encodes CASSLGGQGYGYTF.

In its sample, this clone was seen a few times. V and J are TRBV6-5 and TRBJ1-1, with D unresolved. Germline-derived CDR1 and CDR2 are MNHEY and SVGAGI. With 0 bases removed from V and 4 bases from J, the gap between germline ends came to 9 bases. The CDR3 extends over 14 amino acids. CDR3 amino acids: CASSYSLGSTEAFF. In DNA form, the CDR3 reads TGTGCCAGCAGTTACTCTCTAGGTAGCACTGAAGCTTTCTTT.

The rearrangement joins TRBV29-1 to TRBJ2-1, with TRBD2 matching over 7 bases. Germline V gene lookup returns CDR1 SQVTM and CDR2 ANQGSEA. V lost 7 bases, J lost 3 bases, and 9 bases stayed unmatched. CDR3 size: 14 residues. The CDR3 DNA reads as TGCAGCGCTAGCAGCGGGGACCTCTACAATGAGCAGTTCTTC. This codes for CSASSGDLYNEQFF.

This clone was counted between two and nine times. This chain uses TRBV28 with TRBJ1-2; D possibly corresponds to TRBD1 (5 bases). Between the trimmed V and J ends, which lost 4 bases and 4 bases, there was a span of 10 bases. Per the germline V gene, CDR1 is MDHEN and CDR2 is SYDVKM. The CDR3 totals 13 residues. CDR3 sequence: CASSSTRVYGYTF. The CDR3 DNA follows: TGTGCCAGCAGTTCCACCAGGGTCTATGGCTACACCTTC.

The chain links TRBV6-6 to TRBJ1-3, with D perhaps matching TRBD1 (5 bases). The CDR3 extends over 14 amino acids. Germline assignment: CDR1 MNHNY and CDR2 SVGAGI (reference sequence). V lost 5 bases and J lost 7, with 15 bases in between. CDR3 sequence: CASSRLHRGNTIYF. As DNA, the CDR3 is TGTGCCAGCAGTCGACTTCACCGGGGGAACACCATATATTTT.

This clone was detected a few times. The rearrangement uses TRBV9 and TRBJ1-4; 10 nucleotides agree with TRBD1. V shed 4 bases and J 7 bases; nucleotides not matched to a gene: 7. This CDR3 comprises 15 residues. Germline V lookup: CDR1 SGDLS, CDR2 YYNGEE. CDR3 amino acids: CASSLGTGDLEKLFF. For the CDR3, the DNA is TGTGCCAGCAGCCTCGGGACAGGGGACCTTGAAAAACTGTTTTTT.

This clone was observed a handful of times. This chain links TRBV5-4 with TRBJ2-1, with TRBD2 matching over 11 bases. V gave up 0 bases and J gave up 9 bases; unmatched junction bases: 14. The CDR3 is 18 amino acids. The germline gives CDR1 SGHNT, CDR2 YYREEE (reference sequence). The CDR3 reads CASSLGLAGPLGGSEQFF. The CDR3 DNA reads TGTGCCAGCAGCTTGGGACTAGCGGGACCCCTAGGAGGGAGTGAGCAGTTCTTC.

The chain has TRBV5-6 and TRBJ2-3; weak D call: TRBD2 (5 bases). The CDR3 runs 15 residues. Germline V gene sequence: CDR1 SGHDT, CDR2 YYEEEE. Trimming took off 4 bases at V and 0 bases at J, with 12 bases between the two ends. CDR3 region: CASSQDFGSTDTQYF. The DNA of the CDR3 is TGTGCCAGCAGCCAGGACTTCGGGAGCACAGATACGCAGTATTTT.

The table lists this clone with a count of one. CDR3 DNA sequence: TGCGCCAGCAGCGTCCGGGACAGGCAAGAGCAGTACTTC. Amino acids: CASSVRDRQEQYF. The J gene is TRBJ2-7, the V gene TRBV5-1; 8 bases fit TRBD1. The CDR3 runs 13 residues. The ends lost 4 bases at V and 7 bases at J; junction bases unmatched: 7. Germline V gene lookup returns CDR1 SGHRS and CDR2 YFSETQ.

This clone was detected only a few times. The identical CDR3 is also encoded by other nucleotide sequences in the sample. The V and J genes are TRBV4-3 and TRBJ1-5, with TRBD1 matching 9 bases. CDR1 and CDR2 (germline): LGHNA, YSLEER. This CDR3 region has 15 residues. The J segment lost 4 bases and the V segment lost 3 bases, leaving 4 bases of the junction unmatched. CDR3 sequence: CASSQGTGPNQPQHF. The CDR3 nucleotides read TGCGCCAGCAGCCAGGGGACAGGGCCAAATCAGCCCCAGCATTTT.

This clone was detected a few times. The chain combines TRBV19 with TRBJ1-2; D not resolved. V lost 1 base to trimming and J lost 7 bases, with 10 bases between them. CDR3 length equals 13 residues. Germline loops: CDR1 LNHDA, CDR2 SQIVND (reference sequence). This CDR3 reads CASSIVGLSGYTF. CDR3 bases: TGTGCCAGTAGTATAGTCGGACTCTCTGGCTACACCTTC.